A single sample gave rise to the 20 T cell receptor beta chains below, sequenced in a study of CD8+ T cells in alopecia areata. RNA, once extracted, was reverse transcribed into cDNA for use as the sequencing template. Only in-frame clones appear in the TCRdb table, and some are missing; sequencing was by immunoSEQ multiplex PCR. In total the sample includes roughly 110,000 clones, none of them seen once. The sequenced sample was lesional skin. The source of these receptors is a C3H/HeJ mouse with alopecia areata. As its MHC haplotype, the strain has H2-k.

As to this clone: These gene names are mouse names. The read falls 4 residues short of the CDR3 end, and the missing part is taken from the germline J gene. The genes are TRBV16 and TRBJ2-1, with 8 bases fitting TRBD2. Germline CDR1 SGHSA, CDR2 FRNQAP. This CDR3 is built from 16 residues. With 1 base clipped from V and 0 bases from J, the junction kept 2 bases outside the gene matches. The sequenced part of the CDR3 DNA is TGTGCAAGCAGCTTAGGCTGGGGGGCTAACTATGCT. It is translated as CASSLGWGANYA. The full CDR3 is CASSLGWGANYAEQFF.

This clone was counted a few times. The gene names here belong to mouse. The read ends 4 residues before the CDR3 terminus; that terminus is restored from the germline J gene. The chain employs TRBV16 and TRBJ2-7, with D unclear. The ends were cut back, 0 bases at V and 0 bases at J, with 9 bases in the middle. CDR1 SGHSA and CDR2 FRNQAP come from the germline V gene. The CDR3 is 15 amino acids. The part of the CDR3 DNA that was read is TGTGCAAGCAGCTTAGATGGTAACGGCTCCTAT. It specifies CASSLDGNGSY. From start to end, the CDR3 is CASSLDGNGSYEQYF.

A note on this clone: Germline and genes: mouse. Incomplete CDR3 DNA: TGTGCCAGCAGTATAGGGCAGGGGAAT. Residues: CASSIGQGN. The entire CDR3 protein is CASSIGQGNEQYF. V is TRBV19 and J is TRBJ2-7; TRBD1 might be the D (6 bases). The read stops 4 residues short of the end of the CDR3; the missing end is completed from the germline J gene. Per germline, CDR1 FNHDT and CDR2 SITEND (reference sequence). This CDR3 has 13 residues.

This clone was counted between two and nine times. Gene names and germline refer to mouse. The CDR3 end falls 4 residues outside the read, so it is completed with the germline J gene. The genes are TRBV13-3 and TRBJ1-4; a possible D gene is TRBD1 (6 bases). Germline values: CDR1 NNHDY, CDR2 SYVADS. Trimming cost V 6 bases and J 2 bases, with 11 bases left between them. The CDR3 consists of 14 residues. This CDR3 reads CASTPQGSNERLFF. Partial CDR3 DNA: TGTGCCAGCACTCCTCAGGGGTCCAACGAA.

Turning to this clone: Gene names are the mouse ones. The CDR3: CTCSAVGGGSNTGQLYF. Incomplete CDR3 DNA: TGCACCTGCAGTGCAGTTGGGGGGGGCTCAAACACCGGG. The chain links TRBV1 to TRBJ2-2; TRBD2 matches 8 bases. The read finishes 4 residues shy of the CDR3 end, and the germline J gene is used to complete it. The V segment lost 1 base and the J segment 0 bases; nucleotides outside the gene matches: 4. Germline loops: CDR1 NSQYPW, CDR2 LRSPGD (reference sequence). This CDR3 contains 17 residues.

This clone was seen a handful of times. The protein in this entry is translated from the DNA; at residue 13 it differs from the protein listed in TCRdb. Mouse gene names apply. The CDR3 goes on 3 residues after the read ends, and that part is filled in from the germline J gene. The V gene is TRBV13-3, the J gene TRBJ1-6; 12 bases are a match to TRBD1. TRBJ1-6 is recorded as an ORF, its role being uncertain. The length of the CDR3 is 16 residues. V lost 5 bases, J lost 7 bases, and 7 bases stayed unmatched. The germline V gene has CDR1 NNHDY and CDR2 SYVADS. CDR3 sequence reads: CASRTRDRGRNSPLYF. The part of the CDR3 DNA that was read is TGTGCCAGCAGGACCCGGGACAGGGGGCGGAATTCGCCC.

This clone was found many times. The gene names given are mouse names. The read comes to an end 4 residues before the CDR3 does, leaving the germline J gene to fill in the end. V and J are TRBV13-3 and TRBJ2-1, with 9 bases identical to TRBD2. CDR3 size: 15 residues. Germline values: CDR1 NNHDY, CDR2 SYVADS. With V trimmed by 3 bases and J by 3 bases, 4 bases remained unmatched. Partial CDR3 DNA: TGTGCCAGCAGTGGTGGGACTGGGTCCTATGCT. Protein: CASSGGTGSYA. The entire CDR3 sequence reads CASSGGTGSYAEQFF.

This clone turned up a few times. Genes and germline come from the mouse. The sequenced fragment ends 4 residues before the CDR3 boundary, so the rest is inferred from the germline J gene. The genes are TRBV1 and TRBJ1-1, with D possibly being TRBD1 (6 bases). Germline lookup yields CDR1 NSQYPW and CDR2 LRSPGD (reference sequence). The germline V and J ends were trimmed by 0 bases and 2 bases, with 13 bases remaining between them. This CDR3 comprises 16 residues. Partial CDR3 DNA: TGCACCTGCAGTGCAGATGAGGGGGTAGGCAACACA. Its translation is CTCSADEGVGNT. The full CDR3 protein is CTCSADEGVGNTEVFF.

A note on this clone: Mouse gene names and germline throughout. From the germline J gene comes the end of the CDR3, since the read stops 4 residues before it. The V call is TRBV19, the J call TRBJ2-3; D perhaps matches TRBD2 (7 bases). CDR1 and CDR2 from the germline V gene are FNHDT and SITEND (reference sequence). This CDR3 comprises 15 residues. Trimming shortened V by 4 bases and J by 0 bases, and 12 bases separated the two germline ends. CDR3 DNA, as far as it was read: TGTGCCAGCAGTGACTGGGACAATAGTGCAGAA. It codes for CASSDWDNSAE. The CDR3 in full is CASSDWDNSAETLYF.

For this clone: Any gene name here is a mouse gene name. Coverage ceases 4 residues before the CDR3 finishes, and the germline J gene fills in the end. The chain couples TRBV13-2 to TRBJ2-5; D may be TRBD2 (6 bases). The germline V gene has CDR1 NNHNN and CDR2 SYGAGS (reference sequence). This CDR3 has 15 residues. Trimming took 3 bases from V and 0 from J, leaving 11 bases between them. The CDR3 reads CASGASGVNQDTQYF. The sequenced CDR3 bases are TGTGCCAGCGGTGCCTCTGGGGTTAACCAAGAC.

For this clone: Genes and germline are mouse. The read comes to an end 4 residues before the CDR3 does, leaving the germline J gene to fill in the end. The V gene is TRBV13-3, the J gene TRBJ1-1; D unresolved. The germline V and J ends were trimmed by 1 base and 0 bases, with 7 bases remaining between them. The CDR3 is 14 residues long. Germline CDR1 reads NNHDY; CDR2 reads SYVADS. The sequenced CDR3 bases are TGTGCCAGCAGTGATATGCAGTCAAACACA. Translated, it gives CASSDMQSNT. The entire CDR3 reads CASSDMQSNTEVFF.

Remarks on this clone: Mouse gene names and germline throughout. The read stops 4 residues short of the end of the CDR3; the missing end is completed from the germline J gene. The chain recombines TRBV19 with TRBJ2-7, with 7 nucleotides matching TRBD2. The germline V gene has CDR1 FNHDT and CDR2 SITEND (reference sequence). The CDR3 totals 14 residues. The part of the CDR3 DNA that was read is TGTGCCAGCAGTCCCTCGACTGGGTTTTAT. Translating it yields CASSPSTGFY. The whole CDR3 region reads CASSPSTGFYEQYF.

Regarding this clone: At residue 11, the translated DNA and the protein in TCRdb do not agree; the protein given here is derived from the DNA. Gene names follow the mouse nomenclature. The CDR3 bases that were read are TGTGCCAGCGCCGGGGCAGGGGGCCGAAATACG. Translation gives CASAGAGGRNT. The CDR3 in its entirety is CASAGAGGRNTLYF. This chain links TRBV14 with TRBJ1-3; 8 bases map to TRBD1. The CDR3 end is not reached by the read, which stops 3 residues before it; the germline J gene fills it in. V dropped 7 bases and J dropped 5; count of bases not matched to a gene: 8. The germline V gene encodes CDR1 SGHDT and CDR2 FRDEAV. The CDR3 length is 14 residues.

A few counts support this clone. The gene names given are mouse names. The read is 4 residues too short to cover the CDR3 end, so that end is filled in from the germline J gene. The rearrangement joins TRBV19 to TRBJ1-4; 9 positions agree with TRBD1. Per the germline V gene, CDR1 is FNHDT and CDR2 is SITEND (reference sequence). Losses at the gene ends were 4 bases for V and 5 bases for J; bases not matched to a gene: 6. This CDR3 is 15 amino acids long. The CDR3 is CASSWGTGRNERLFF. The sequenced CDR3 bases are TGTGCCAGCAGTTGGGGGACAGGGAGAAACGAA.

The sample holds a few counts of this clone. Genes here carry mouse names. The read comes to an end 4 residues before the CDR3 does, leaving the germline J gene to fill in the end. V is TRBV17 and J is TRBJ2-7; tentatively, D is TRBD1 (6 bases). The CDR3 is 13 amino acids. Germline values: CDR1 MNHDT, CDR2 YYDKIL. The CDR3 DNA, read in part, is TGTGCTAGCAGTAGAGATCGGGACAAT. Residues: CASSRDRDN. The entire CDR3 sequence reads CASSRDRDNEQYF.

This clone has only a few counts. Mouse germline and gene names are used. The read is 4 residues too short to cover the CDR3 end, so that end is filled in from the germline J gene. This same CDR3 is encoded by further DNA sequences in the sample. The chain recombines TRBV1 with TRBJ2-1; 13 nucleotides agree with TRBD2. Germline loops: CDR1 NSQYPW, CDR2 LRSPGD (reference sequence). The CDR3 is 17 amino acids. Trimming at V came to 3 bases and at J to 0 bases, leaving 2 bases not matched to a gene. This CDR3 is CTCSAGTGGDNYAEQFF. The DNA read from the CDR3 is TGCACCTGCAGTGCCGGGACTGGGGGGGATAACTATGCT. Supplemented by reference TRBV1 and TRBJ2-1, the full variable domain reads VTLLEQNPRWRLVPRGQAVNLRCILKNSQYPWMSWYQQDLQKQLQWLFTLRSPGDKEVKSLPGADYLATRVTDTELRLQVANMSQGRTLYCTCSAGTGGDNYAEQFFGPGTRLTVL.

This clone showed up just a few times. The gene names here belong to mouse. Read sequence stops 4 residues before the CDR3 end, and the germline J gene provides the missing end. Additional DNA sequences in this sample encode the identical CDR3. The rearrangement uses TRBV19 and TRBJ2-3; 8 bases map to TRBD1. The CDR3 runs 15 residues. The V gene's germline CDR1 is FNHDT and CDR2 SITEND (reference sequence). V gave up 1 base and J gave up 0 bases; unmatched junction bases: 1. Incomplete CDR3 DNA: TGTGCCAGCAGTATAAGACAGGGGAGTGCAGAA. Residues: CASSIRQGSAE. The whole CDR3 sequence reads CASSIRQGSAETLYF.

Concerning this clone itself: Here the gene names and germline are mouse. With the read ending 4 residues before the CDR3 end, the germline J gene is used to fill in that end. The chain uses TRBV13-2 and TRBJ2-1, with 8 bases lining up with TRBD2. This CDR3 region has 14 residues. V shed 3 bases, J shed 4 bases, and the junction held 3 bases outside the gene matches. CDR1 and CDR2 from the germline V gene are NNHNN and SYGAGS (reference sequence). The DNA read from the CDR3 is TGTGCCAGCGGTGCTGGGGGGATGTATGCT. Its protein is CASGAGGMYA. The entire CDR3 is CASGAGGMYAEQFF.

This clone has a count of ten or more. Genes here carry mouse names. The CDR3 end is not reached by the read, which stops 4 residues before it; the germline J gene fills it in. The chain is built from TRBV1 and TRBJ2-7, with 7 bases that match TRBD1. Germline V gene lookup returns CDR1 NSQYPW and CDR2 LRSPGD (reference sequence). The CDR3 length is 14 residues. V trimming: 3 bases; J trimming: 3 bases; junction bases outside the gene matches: 5. The CDR3 region is CTCSAPRDSYEQYF. CDR3 DNA, as far as it was read: TGCACCTGCAGTGCCCCCCGGGACAGCTAT. Full variable domain (missing parts from reference TRBV1 and TRBJ2-7): VTLLEQNPRWRLVPRGQAVNLRCILKNSQYPWMSWYQQDLQKQLQWLFTLRSPGDKEVKSLPGADYLATRVTDTELRLQVANMSQGRTLYCTCSAPRDSYEQYFGPGTRLTVL.

This clone turned up a few times. Gene names are mouse gene names. The read finishes 4 residues shy of the CDR3 end, and the germline J gene is used to complete it. The chain combines TRBV13-3 with TRBJ2-7, with D unclear. The CDR3 is 12 residues long. Germline lookup yields CDR1 NNHDY and CDR2 SYVADS. CDR3 bases read: TGTGCCAGCAGAGACGACATATAT. It is translated as CASRDDIY. The complete CDR3 sequence is CASRDDIYEQYF.